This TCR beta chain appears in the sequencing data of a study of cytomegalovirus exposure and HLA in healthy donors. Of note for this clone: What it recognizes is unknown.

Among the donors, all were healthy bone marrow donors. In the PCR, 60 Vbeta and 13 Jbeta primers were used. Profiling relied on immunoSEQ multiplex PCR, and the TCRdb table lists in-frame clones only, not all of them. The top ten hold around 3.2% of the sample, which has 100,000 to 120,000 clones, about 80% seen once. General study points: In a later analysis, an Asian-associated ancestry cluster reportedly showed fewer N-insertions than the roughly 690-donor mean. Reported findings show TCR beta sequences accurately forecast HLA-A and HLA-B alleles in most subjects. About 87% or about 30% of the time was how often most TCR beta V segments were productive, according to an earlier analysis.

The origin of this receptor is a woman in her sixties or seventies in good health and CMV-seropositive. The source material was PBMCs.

CDR3 sequence: CASSRDREDSPLHF. The CDR3 DNA is TGTGCCAGCAGCCGGGACAGGGAGGATTCACCCCTCCACTTT. The gene calls are TRBV5-4 and TRBJ1-6; 9 nucleotides align to TRBD1. The V and J ends lost 4 bases and 8 bases, in that order; junction bases with no gene match: 4. The CDR3 consists of 14 residues. Germline values: CDR1 SGHNT, CDR2 YYREEE (reference sequence).